The TCR beta chain described here comes from a study of T-cell reconstitution after alpha-beta-depleted transplantation in children. Study-wide points: Fresh T-cell production supplied most of the T-cell counts and diversity seen one year after transplant. Expanded graft clones numbering several hundred reportedly gave rise to alpha-beta T cells about two months after transplant. Elevated TCRbeta diversity at day 60 was traced, in some patients, to surviving recipient T cells and thymic progenitors.

Turning to this clonotype: Its antigen is unidentified.

A library of TCRbeta sequences, prepared with unique molecular identifiers, was generated. TCRdb used MiXCR to reprocess the PCR reads, holding one entry per CDR3 protein. The sample lists hundreds of thousands of distinct CDR3 sequences, 15% to 20% seen once, with around 38% in the top ten. Trimming cost V 1 base and J 8 bases, with 7 bases left between them. This CDR3 has 12 residues. Germline V CDR1 and CDR2: MNHEY, SVGEGT. The chain couples TRBV6-2 or TRBV6-3 to TRBJ2-3; no definite D call. The input for sequencing was PBMCs, mostly from graft donor cells, taken 360 days after TCRalphabeta/CD19-depleted stem cell transplant. The sequence was obtained from a male patient aged 2-10 years who had a stem cell transplant for acute lymphoblastic leukemia, so the T cells may come from the graft donor. Here the CDR3 reads CASSYLGTTQYF. DNA for the CDR3: TGTGCCAGCAGTTACTTGGGCACTACGCAGTATTTT.